A single T cell receptor (beta chain) is shown here with its context. The antigen is not known. Amplified TCR beta CDR3 regions derived from RNA transcripts. HTBI primers drove first-round RT-PCR of the TCR CDR3. TCRdb passed the multiplex PCR reads through MiXCR, listing each CDR3 protein once. The sample consists of some 570,000 distinct CDR3 sequences, about 14% of them appearing once. Under 3 months was the duration of disease in ophthalmopathy patients, who also had a Clinical Activity Score of at least 3 and a NOSPECS grade of at least 4. The data stem from a study of T cells in Graves' hyperthyroidism and ophthalmopathy. Broader study findings: In blood, most of the thyroid clonotypes expanded above 0.001 were also present.

Germline V CDR1 and CDR2: SGHTS, YDEGEE. The CDR3 totals 15 residues. V dropped 1 base and J dropped 4 bases, with 11 bases sitting between them. The sequenced material came from blood. The TCR sequence derives from a woman under 30 with Graves' ophthalmopathy. V is TRBV5-8 and J is TRBJ2-2; D is perhaps TRBD1 (5 bases). CDR3 amino acids: CASSLFQGSTGELFF. CDR3 nucleotide sequence: TGTGCCAGCAGCTTGTTCCAGGGCAGCACCGGGGAGCTGTTTTTT.